This record covers a single T cell receptor (beta chain). This specimen comes from a study of blood T cell repertoires in COVID-19. Study overall: Italy, Spain and the United States were the sources of the convalescent and acute COVID-19 samples. Sample material is recorded as cDNA or gDNA derived from T cells, B-cell-depleted T cells, or PBMCs.

The CDR3 length is 15 residues. V lost 3 bases to trimming and J lost 5 bases; unmatched junction nucleotides: 4. From germline, CDR1 is MNHNS and CDR2 SASEGT. As processed by the authors: Using reference gene primer amplification, nucleated cell counts were estimated. The assay was immunoSEQ multiplex PCR, and TCRdb's table has in-frame clones only and misses some. Clonal size and the V and J genes are those of that table, whereas D and trimming came from the DNA. The data contain under 300,000 clones, 84% of them seen just once; the ten biggest clones take up about 2.1%. The sample comprised peripheral blood. V is TRBV6-1 and J is TRBJ1-5, with 10 bases identical to TRBD1. The sequence was collected from a middle-aged man who had recovered from COVID-19. The CDR3 DNA follows: TGTGCCAGCAGTGACCGACAGGGGGCCCATCAGCCCCAGCATTTT. Residues: CASSDRQGAHQPQHF.